This passage covers 22 T cell receptor beta chains from one sample sequenced in a study of T cell repertoires in cytomegalovirus infection. The antigens for these receptors are not known. MiXCR was run by TCRdb on the reads, yielding one entry per CDR3 protein. Seen here are 900,000 to 950,000 distinct CDR3 sequences, roughly 31% observed once, and the top ten hold around 15%. The sample in question was cultured CD8+ T cells from PBMCs, obtained from culture after CMV antigen stimulation. All receptors come from a human donor in good health (CMV status not recorded). Some clones in this sample may be carry-over from other donors' samples.

In its sample, this clonotype was seen a few times. The chain employs TRBV6-5 and TRBJ2-7; D unclear. This CDR3 has 14 amino acids. Germline CDR1 MNHEY, CDR2 SVGAGI. The V and J ends lost 0 bases and 2 bases respectively, with 8 bases between them. DNA of the CDR3: TGTGCCAGCAGTTACTCGTTACAGACCTACGAGCAGTACTTC. Protein sequence: CASSYSLQTYEQYF.

V gene TRBV7-8 combines with J gene TRBJ2-7; D gene uncertain. Trimming left V 2 bases short and J 2 bases short, with 4 bases between. This CDR3 region has 12 residues. The germline CDR1 and CDR2 sequences are SGHVS and FQNEAQ. Here the CDR3 reads CASSLKPYEQYF. The DNA of the CDR3 is TGTGCCAGCAGCTTAAAACCCTACGAGCAGTACTTC.

This chain links TRBV27 with TRBJ1-1; 10 bases are a match to TRBD1. Per germline, CDR1 MNHEY and CDR2 SMNVEV (reference sequence). V lost 5 bases to trimming and J lost 6 bases; unmatched junction nucleotides: 6. This CDR3 has 14 amino acids. The CDR3 DNA follows: TGTGCCAGCAGTCAGAGGACAGGGGGAGCTGAAGCTTTCTTT. This sequence encodes CASSQRTGGAEAFF.

The chain is built from TRBV7-9 and TRBJ1-1, with D unresolved. Trimming left V 11 bases short and J 5 bases short, with 18 bases between. CDR1 is SEHNR and CDR2 is FQNEAQ in the germline V gene (reference sequence). CDR3 length equals 13 residues. The CDR3 loop reads CASYPGVRTEAFF. CDR3 bases: TGTGCCTCCTACCCTGGGGTAAGGACTGAAGCTTTCTTT. Full variable domain (outside the CDR3, taken from reference TRBV7-9 and TRBJ1-1): DTGVSQNPRHKITKRGQNVTFRCDPISEHNRLYWYRQTLGQGPEFLTYFQNEAQLEKSRLLSDRFSAERPKGSFSTLEIQRTEQGDSAMYLCASYPGVRTEAFFGQGTRLTVV.

V gene TRBV7-9 combines with J gene TRBJ1-2; TRBD1 might be the D (6 bases). Between the trimmed V and J ends, which lost 6 bases and 0 bases, there was a span of 11 bases. Looked up from germline, CDR1 is SEHNR and CDR2 is FQNEAQ (reference sequence). The CDR3 has 14 residues. CDR3 DNA sequence: TGTGCCAGCAGAGGGGGGGCCGCTAACTATGGCTACACCTTC. Its translation is CASRGGAANYGYTF.

The V call is TRBV7-4, the J call TRBJ1-5; 7 bases are shared with TRBD1. The length of the CDR3 is 15 residues. V dropped 1 base and J dropped 12; count of bases not matched to a gene: 12. Germline lookup yields CDR1 SGHVT and CDR2 SQSDAQ. In nucleotides, the CDR3 is TGTGCCAGCAGCTTAGAGAACGAGCCGGACAGGAGCCAGCATTTT. Protein product: CASSLENEPDRSQHF.

The genes are TRBV11-2 and TRBJ2-5; TRBD1 matches 8 bases. Losses at the gene ends were 5 bases for V and 6 bases for J; bases not matched to a gene: 14. Looked up from germline, CDR1 is SGHAT and CDR2 is FQNNGV. This CDR3 region has 16 residues. CDR3 coding DNA: TGTGCCAGCAGCGGAGAGAGACAGGGGCTGGAAAAGACCCAGTACTTC. Its protein is CASSGERQGLEKTQYF.

This clonotype was counted between two and nine times. The V gene is TRBV5-1, the J gene TRBJ2-7; D assignment may be TRBD1 or TRBD2 (5 bases each). The CDR3 spans 16 residues. CDR1 and CDR2 from the germline V gene are SGHRS and YFSETQ. Deletions cut 0 bases from V and 5 bases from J, with 18 bases between. CDR3 protein: CASSLARGVLDDEQYF. The CDR3 nucleotides are TGCGCCAGCAGCTTGGCCAGAGGGGTCTTGGACGACGAGCAGTACTTC.

This clonotype was seen once. J is TRBJ1-4 and V is TRBV14; D is possibly TRBD1 (5 bases). Germline V lookup: CDR1 SGHDN, CDR2 FVKESK. This CDR3 spans 16 amino acids. V lost 2 bases to trimming and J lost 3 bases, with 13 bases between them. Here the CDR3 DNA reads TGTGCCAGCAGCCAACTGACAGCTAATCCTAATGAAAAACTGTTTTTT. Translated: CASSQLTANPNEKLFF. Variable domain in full (rest from reference TRBV14 and TRBJ1-4): EAGVTQFPSHSVIEKGQTVTLRCDPISGHDNLYWYRRVMGKEIKFLLHFVKESKQDESGMPNNRFLAERTGGTYSTLKVQPAELEDSGVYFCASSQLTANPNEKLFFGSGTQLSVL.

The gene calls are TRBV25-1 and TRBJ2-1, with D tentatively TRBD1 or TRBD2 (6 bases each). The CDR3 covers 18 residues. V lost 0 bases, J lost 6 bases, and 21 bases lay in between. CDR1 is MGHDK, CDR2 SYGVNS, per germline. The CDR3 loop is CASSEYILRTEGGNEQFF. The CDR3 DNA sequence: TGTGCCAGCAGTGAATATATTCTTCGGACAGAGGGGGGCAATGAGCAGTTCTTC.

This clonotype was observed a handful of times. The chain combines TRBV7-9 with TRBJ2-7; 9 bases line up with TRBD2. CDR1 and CDR2 from the germline V gene are SEHNR and FQNEAQ (reference sequence). The CDR3 totals 14 residues. The J segment lost 5 bases and the V segment lost 3 bases, leaving 5 bases of the junction unmatched. This CDR3 reads CASSFLAGVDEQYV. Written as DNA, the CDR3 is TGTGCCAGCAGCTTTTTAGCGGGGGTGGACGAGCAGTACGTC.

This clonotype was found a few times. The CDR3 nucleotides are TGTGCCAGCAGCCCCGGACAGGGCAAAGGAAAACTGTTTTTT. Residues: CASSPGQGKGKLFF. The rearrangement links TRBV12-3 or TRBV12-4 to TRBJ1-4, with 8 bases identical to TRBD1. The ends lost 6 bases at V and 10 bases at J; junction bases unmatched: 10. The CDR3 is 14 amino acids.

The V and J genes are TRBV19 and TRBJ1-2; D not certain. Germline CDR1 reads LNHDA; CDR2 reads SQIVND (reference sequence). The CDR3 is made up of 14 amino acids. The V and J ends lost 5 bases and 6 bases respectively, with 16 bases between them. The CDR3: CASSPWTFGDGYTF. CDR3 DNA sequence: TGTGCCAGTAGTCCGTGGACCTTCGGGGATGGCTACACCTTC.

This clonotype appeared a few times. The CDR3 spells CATKGQGSYNEQFF. As DNA, the CDR3 is TGTGCCACCAAGGGACAGGGCTCCTACAATGAGCAGTTCTTC. The V gene is TRBV19, the J gene TRBJ2-1; 9 nucleotides agree with TRBD1. The CDR3 runs to 14 residues. V gave up 10 bases and J gave up 0 bases; unmatched junction bases: 4. Germline values: CDR1 LNHDA, CDR2 SQIVND (reference sequence).

The chain links TRBV6-2 or TRBV6-3 to TRBJ2-3, with D possibly being TRBD1 (5 bases). Trimming removed 0 bases at V and 2 bases at J, with 9 bases between. Germline values: CDR1 MNHEY, CDR2 SVGEGT. The CDR3 is 15 amino acids. The CDR3 DNA reads TGTGCCAGCAGTTACTCCCAGGGCCTCACAGATACGCAGTATTTT. It yields the protein CASSYSQGLTDTQYF.

Remarks on this clonotype: An end of the junction differs from the germline gene, which may be a read error. This rearrangement joins TRBV28 to TRBJ1-1, with 7 bases lining up with TRBD1. The CDR3 is made up of 14 amino acids. Germline V lookup: CDR1 MDHEN, CDR2 SYDVKM. The CDR3 nucleotides are TGTGTCAGCAGTTTCCCAGGGGGGAACACTGAAGCTTTCTTT. This translates into CVSSFPGGNTEAFF. Together with reference TRBV28 and TRBJ1-1, the CDR3 gives the full variable domain: DVKVTQSSRYLVKRTGEKVFLECVQDMDHENMFWYRQDPGLGLRLIYFSYDVKMKEKGDIPEGYSVSREKKERFSLILESASTNQTSMYLCVSSFPGGNTEAFFGQGTRLTVV.

This clonotype was found a few times. This chain links TRBV7-9 with TRBJ1-1, with 11 nucleotides matching TRBD1. Germline lookup yields CDR1 SEHNR and CDR2 FQNEAQ (reference sequence). The CDR3 length is 18 residues. The J segment lost 3 bases and the V segment lost 3 bases, leaving 12 bases of the junction unmatched. CDR3 coding DNA: TGTGCCAGCAGCTTGGCACCGGGACAGGGGGTAACGGACACTGAAGCTTTCTTT. Encoded protein: CASSLAPGQGVTDTEAFF.

The CDR3 loop is CSARGDSSGNTIYF. The CDR3 DNA follows: TGCAGTGCTAGAGGGGACAGCTCTGGAAACACCATATATTTT. The gene calls are TRBV20-1 and TRBJ1-3; 7 bases are a match to TRBD1. The CDR3 totals 14 residues. The germline gives CDR1 DFQATT, CDR2 SNEGSKA (reference sequence). The ends lost 1 base at V and 0 bases at J; junction bases unmatched: 0.

Many counts were recorded for this clonotype. The DNA for the CDR3 is TGTGCCAGCAGCTTAGACGTAATGCCGGGGGGAGTCTACAATGAGCAGTTCTTC. This sequence encodes CASSLDVMPGGVYNEQFF. V is TRBV7-2 and J is TRBJ2-1; 7 bases map to TRBD2. Germline CDR1 is SGHTA and CDR2 is FQGNSA. V lost 1 base and J lost 3; bases outside the gene matches: 12. The CDR3 consists of 18 residues.

This clonotype occurred a few times. V gene TRBV6-6 combines with J gene TRBJ2-1; TRBD2 matches 9 bases. CDR3 size: 17 residues. CDR1 and CDR2 from the germline V gene are MNHNY and SVGAGI (reference sequence). Losses at the gene ends were 0 bases for V and 2 bases for J; bases not matched to a gene: 5. The CDR3 here is CASSYSTSGSPYNEQFF. In DNA form, the CDR3 reads TGTGCCAGCAGTTACTCGACTAGCGGATCCCCCTACAATGAGCAGTTCTTC.

The chain is built from TRBV7-8 and TRBJ1-5; 9 bases map to TRBD1. V was clipped by 1 base and J by 4 bases; unmatched bases: 5. The V gene's germline CDR1 is SGHVS and CDR2 FQNEAQ. The CDR3 loop spans 16 amino acids. CDR3 region: CASSLGSGTGNQPQHF. The CDR3 DNA reads TGTGCCAGCAGCTTAGGGTCTGGGACAGGGAATCAGCCCCAGCATTTT. The complete variable domain, with remaining parts taken from reference TRBV7-8 and TRBJ1-5, reads GAGVSQSPRYKVAKRGQDVALRCDPISGHVSLFWYQQALGQGPEFLTYFQNEAQLDKSGLPSDRFFAERPEGSVSTLKIQRTQQEDSAVYLCASSLGSGTGNQPQHFGDGTRLSIL.

This clonotype was observed many times. V gene TRBV7-8 combines with J gene TRBJ2-1, with D tentatively TRBD1 (6 bases). Germline V gene lookup returns CDR1 SGHVS and CDR2 FQNEAQ. The CDR3 extends over 13 amino acids. Trimming removed 6 bases from V and 6 bases from J, with 12 bases in between. This CDR3 is CASSRGSGNEQFF. CDR3 DNA: TGTGCCAGCAGTAGGGGGTCGGGCAATGAGCAGTTCTTC.